These T cell receptor beta chains were read from a single sample in a study of cytomegalovirus exposure and HLA in healthy donors. Sequenced by immunoSEQ multiplex PCR; TCRdb stores in-frame clones only, minus some. The sample shows 280,000 or so clones, approximately 90% of them seen only once. The sequencing sample was made of PBMCs. The origin of the receptors is a woman between 18 and 29 years old in good health and CMV-seronegative. Each CDR3 is given with its conserved first and last residue. The order of the fields is J gene, D gene, clone size, V gene, CDR3 DNA, CDR3 protein. The D gene is left open where the match is weak. Some rows mark clone size as missing; the rest say once, few, many or name a class of expanded clone.

J: TRBJ2-1
D: -
size: -
V: TRBV27
DNA: TGTGCCAGCAGTTTCCCGCTAGGTGCTGAGCAGTTCTTC
CDR3: CASSFPLGAEQFF

J: TRBJ1-1
D: -
size: -
V: TRBV18
DNA: TGTGCCAGCTCGCGGGACCGAAACACTGAAGCTTTCTTT
CDR3: CASSRDRNTEAFF

J: TRBJ2-7
D: -
size: -
V: TRBV27
DNA: TGTGCCAGCAGTTTGGGGCGGGGCTCCTACGAGCAGTACTTC
CDR3: CASSLGRGSYEQYF

J: TRBJ1-2
D: TRBD1
size: -
V: TRBV27
DNA: TGTGCCAGCAGTTTAGAGACAGGGGGCAACTATGGCTACACCTTC
CDR3: CASSLETGGNYGYTF

J: TRBJ2-6
D: -
size: -
V: TRBV5-3
DNA: TGTGCCAGAAGCTTCGGGGAGCCTGGGGCCAACGTCCTGACTTTC
CDR3: CARSFGEPGANVLTF

J: TRBJ1-1
D: -
size: -
V: TRBV2
DNA: TGTGCCAGCAGGGGGGACGGGGGGAACACTGAAGCTTTCTTT
CDR3: CASRGDGGNTEAFF

J: TRBJ2-6
D: TRBD1
size: -
V: TRBV7-3
DNA: TGTGCCAGCAGCGCAAGGACAGGGTCTGGGGCCAACGTCCTGACTTTC
CDR3: CASSARTGSGANVLTF

J: TRBJ2-1
D: -
size: -
V: TRBV19
DNA: TGTGCCAGTAGCAACGGGTACGAGCAGTTCTTC
CDR3: CASSNGYEQFF

J: TRBJ2-3
D: -
size: once
V: TRBV28
DNA: TGTGCCAGCAGTTTATCTAGCGCAAGCCCCACAGATACGCAGTATTTT
CDR3: CASSLSSASPTDTQYF

J: TRBJ1-1
D: -
size: -
V: TRBV6-5
DNA: TGTGCCATCCAACAGGGATTGAACACTGAAGCTTTCTTT
CDR3: CAIQQGLNTEAFF

J: TRBJ2-3
D: TRBD2
size: -
V: TRBV29-1
DNA: TGCAGCGCCGTAGCGGGGCTCCACACAGATACGCAGTATTTT
CDR3: CSAVAGLHTDTQYF

J: TRBJ2-7
D: TRBD1
size: -
V: TRBV2
DNA: TGTGCCAGCCGTAAAGAGGGACAGGTTACCTACGAGCAGTACTTC
CDR3: CASRKEGQVTYEQYF

J: TRBJ2-2
D: -
size: -
V: TRBV5-8
DNA: TGTGCCAGCAGCTCCGCTTTGGGGGGAGTCGGCACCGGGGAGCTGTTTTTT
CDR3: CASSSALGGVGTGELFF

J: TRBJ2-7
D: TRBD1
size: -
V: TRBV30
DNA: TGTGCCTCGACAGGGTCCTACGAGCAGTACTTC
CDR3: CASTGSYEQYF

J: TRBJ2-1
D: -
size: -
V: TRBV30
DNA: TGTGCCTGGACCCGAAGACGGGATGAGCAGTTCTTC
CDR3: CAWTRRRDEQFF

J: TRBJ1-6
D: -
size: few
V: TRBV30
DNA: TGTGCCTGGAGTAAACAGGGTTCACCCCTCCACTTT
CDR3: CAWSKQGSPLHF

J: TRBJ1-2
D: -
size: -
V: TRBV6-1
DNA: TGTGCCAGCAGTGAAGCCCCGAGTAGGGGAAGCTACGGCTACACCTTC
CDR3: CASSEAPSRGSYGYTF

J: TRBJ2-1
D: TRBD2
size: once
V: TRBV19
DNA: TGTGCCAGTAGAGATCCGGGACTAGCGTCGAACAATGAGCAGTTCTTC
CDR3: CASRDPGLASNNEQFF

J: TRBJ1-5
D: -
size: -
V: TRBV5-6
DNA: TGTGCCAGCAGCCTAGCCGGGCAAAAAATCGGACAGCCCCAGCATTTT
CDR3: CASSLAGQKIGQPQHF

J: TRBJ2-3
D: -
size: -
V: TRBV4-1
DNA: TGCGCCAGCAGCCAAGATGAGGAAGATACGCAGTATTTT
CDR3: CASSQDEEDTQYF

J: TRBJ2-1
D: TRBD2
size: -
V: TRBV6-5
DNA: TGTGCCAGCAGTTCCTTGGGGGGGACCTACAATGAGCAGTTCTTC
CDR3: CASSSLGGTYNEQFF

J: TRBJ2-1
D: -
size: -
V: TRBV2
DNA: TGTGCCAGCATTCTGGACTTGTCCTACAATGAGCAGTTCTTC
CDR3: CASILDLSYNEQFF

J: TRBJ2-7
D: -
size: -
V: TRBV5-4
DNA: TGTGCCAGCAGCTTGGACATAAAATCCGAGCAGTACTTC
CDR3: CASSLDIKSEQYF

J: TRBJ1-1
D: -
size: -
V: TRBV27
DNA: TGTGCCAGCAGTTTATCCCGGCAGGCGAACACTGAAGCTTTCTTT
CDR3: CASSLSRQANTEAFF

J: TRBJ2-2
D: TRBD2
size: -
V: TRBV29-1
DNA: TGCAGCGTTGCAGGGGTAGTAGCGGGGGGCACCGGGGAGCTGTTTTTT
CDR3: CSVAGVVAGGTGELFF

J: TRBJ2-1
D: TRBD1
size: -
V: TRBV11-2
DNA: TGTGCCAGCAGCTTCGCGGGACAGGGGGCGGATGAGCAGTTCTTC
CDR3: CASSFAGQGADEQFF

J: TRBJ1-1
D: TRBD1
size: once
V: TRBV19
DNA: TGTGCCAGTAACGACAGGGGACTGGGGACTGAAGCTTTCTTT
CDR3: CASNDRGLGTEAFF

J: TRBJ1-4
D: -
size: -
V: TRBV7-8
DNA: TGTGCCAGCAGCTTATCCCGAGTGTTTAATGAAAAACTGTTTTTT
CDR3: CASSLSRVFNEKLFF

J: TRBJ2-7
D: TRBD2
size: -
V: TRBV6-1
DNA: TGTGCCACCTCAATTAGCGGGACTTCCTACGAGCAGTACTTC
CDR3: CATSISGTSYEQYF

J: TRBJ1-5
D: TRBD1
size: -
V: TRBV27
DNA: TGTGCCAGCAGTGCGCCCGGGACAGCCCAGCATTTT
CDR3: CASSAPGTAQHF

J: TRBJ2-7
D: -
size: -
V: TRBV5-6
DNA: TGTGCCAGCAGCTCCCAGGGTACCTCCTACGAGCAGTACTTC
CDR3: CASSSQGTSYEQYF

J: TRBJ2-3
D: -
size: -
V: TRBV19
DNA: TGTGCCAGTAGTGTTACACACACAGATACGCAGTATTTT
CDR3: CASSVTHTDTQYF

J: TRBJ2-3
D: TRBD2
size: -
V: TRBV5-1
DNA: TGCGCCAGCAGCTTGCCTCGGGGGGGACTAGCGGGAGGGAGCACAGATACGCAGTATTTT
CDR3: CASSLPRGGLAGGSTDTQYF

J: TRBJ2-3
D: -
size: -
V: TRBV25-1
DNA: TGTGCCAGCAGTGCACTAGCAGATACGCAGTATTTT
CDR3: CASSALADTQYF

J: TRBJ2-5
D: -
size: few
V: TRBV14
DNA: TGTGCCAGCAGCCTCAATCGGGAGACCCAGTACTTC
CDR3: CASSLNRETQYF

J: TRBJ2-1
D: TRBD2
size: -
V: TRBV29-1
DNA: TGCAGCGTTGATGGAAGGGCTAGCGGGAGGATGTATGAGCAGTTCTTC
CDR3: CSVDGRASGRMYEQFF

J: TRBJ2-5
D: TRBD2
size: -
V: TRBV5-1
DNA: TGCGCCAGCAGCCCCGGGAGTTTGGGGGGGCAAGAGACCCAGTACTTC
CDR3: CASSPGSLGGQETQYF

J: TRBJ1-2
D: TRBD1
size: -
V: TRBV19
DNA: TGTGCCAGTAGGGGTGGACAGGGGGCCTCCGACTATGGCTACACCTTC
CDR3: CASRGGQGASDYGYTF

J: TRBJ1-5
D: -
size: -
V: TRBV6-1
DNA: TGTGCCAGCAGTAAAGGACCGGGAGCCCGCAATCAGCCCCAGCATTTT
CDR3: CASSKGPGARNQPQHF

J: TRBJ2-3
D: -
size: -
V: TRBV6-5
DNA: TGTGCCAGTAAGGCGGGGACAGATACGCAGTATTTT
CDR3: CASKAGTDTQYF

J: TRBJ1-6
D: -
size: -
V: TRBV27
DNA: TGTGCCAGCAGTTCAGGCAGAATCTATAATTCACCCCTCCACTTT
CDR3: CASSSGRIYNSPLHF